This TCR beta chain was sequenced in a study of identical twins. Overall study results and limits: Cord blood beta clonotypes that were abundant carried fewer insertions, and memory repertoires showed no such trend. Zero-insertion analyses were open to partial confounding by invariant MAIT and iNKT cells.

On this clonotype itself: Its cognate antigen is unknown.

The CDR3 extends over 17 amino acids. J gave up 4 bases and V 7 bases, and 9 bases lay outside the gene matches. Template switching created a universal primer site, and the cDNA included unique molecular identifiers. Via MiXCR, TCRdb re-called the 5' RACE reads, giving one row per CDR3 protein. The sample holds about 200,000 distinct CDR3 sequences; approximately 10% are singletons and the top ten take over 8%. The chain links TRBV12-3 or TRBV12-4 to TRBJ1-6, with 11 bases identical to TRBD1. This receptor was obtained from a man aged 50-59 years in good health. Input material: memory T cells sorted from blood. CDR3 protein: CASTLWGQGDYNSPLHF. CDR3 in DNA: TGTGCCAGCACCCTGTGGGGACAGGGGGATTATAATTCACCCCTCCACTTT.